The 10 T cell receptor beta chains presented below share a single source sample, sequenced in a study of blood T cell repertoires in COVID-19. Assay: immunoSEQ multiplex PCR; the TCRdb copy retains only in-frame clones and omits some. The sample includes over 100,000 clones, over 75% of them seen just once. The specimen sequenced was peripheral blood. The receptors shown here come from a woman aged 45 to 65 with acute or convalescent COVID-19.

V usage is TRBV5-4 and J usage is TRBJ2-5; D perhaps matches TRBD1 (6 bases). CDR3 length equals 14 residues. Trimming removed 1 base from V and 5 bases from J, with 12 bases in between. Germline V lookup: CDR1 SGHNT, CDR2 YYREEE (reference sequence). The CDR3 loop reads CASSLSGVGETQYF. CDR3 DNA: TGTGCCAGCAGCTTGTCAGGGGTTGGGGAGACCCAGTACTTC.

This chain connects TRBV7-9 to TRBJ2-1; the match to TRBD2 covers 11 bases. The CDR3 consists of 16 residues. The germline V gene has CDR1 SEHNR and CDR2 FQNEAQ (reference sequence). V gave up 3 bases and J gave up 4 bases; unmatched junction bases: 5. CDR3 DNA: TGTGCCAGCAGCTTTAGCGGGGGGGTTAAGTACAATGAGCAGTTCTTC. It yields the protein CASSFSGGVKYNEQFF.

In this sample, this clone turned up once. The chain recombines TRBV29-1 with TRBJ1-1; D perhaps matches TRBD1 (5 bases). The germline V and J ends were trimmed by 4 bases and 1 base, with 10 bases remaining between them. Germline V gives CDR1 SQVTM, CDR2 ANQGSEA. This CDR3 comprises 13 residues. CDR3 sequence (DNA): TGCAGCGTTGCCGACAGACCGAACACTGAAGCTTTCTTT. It specifies CSVADRPNTEAFF.

The chain recombines TRBV19 with TRBJ1-2; weak D call: TRBD1 (6 bases). V lost 3 bases and J 7 bases, leaving 15 bases between the germline ends. Looked up from germline, CDR1 is LNHDA and CDR2 is SQIVND (reference sequence). The CDR3 extends over 14 amino acids. CDR3: CASSILSDSRGYTF. The CDR3 region has the DNA TGTGCCAGTAGTATCCTCTCGGACAGCCGTGGCTACACCTTC.

This chain links TRBV4-1 with TRBJ2-3, with D perhaps matching TRBD1 (6 bases). CDR3 size: 15 residues. Trimming shortened V by 0 bases and J by 0 bases, and 7 bases separated the two germline ends. In germline, CDR1 is MGHRA, CDR2 YSYEKL. CDR3 loop: CASSQDGQSTDTQYF. The CDR3 DNA sequence: TGCGCCAGCAGCCAAGATGGACAGAGCACAGATACGCAGTATTTT.

This sequence joins TRBV5-1 and TRBJ2-1; 7 nucleotides match TRBD2. V gave up 4 bases and J gave up 4 bases; unmatched junction bases: 5. CDR3 length equals 14 residues. In germline, CDR1 is SGHRS, CDR2 YFSETQ. CDR3 DNA: TGCGCCAGCAGCCGCGGGGGAACATACAATGAGCAGTTCTTC. Its translation: CASSRGGTYNEQFF.

This clone was counted only a few times. Other DNA sequences of this sample code for an identical CDR3. The CDR3 DNA reads as TGCGCCAGCAGTCTACTCGGGGGAAGCACAGATACGCAGTATTTT. Translation gives CASSLLGGSTDTQYF. V is TRBV5-1 and J is TRBJ2-3; tentative D call: TRBD2 (6 bases). This CDR3 spans 15 amino acids. The germline CDR1 and CDR2 sequences are SGHRS and YFSETQ. With 5 bases removed from V and 0 bases from J, the gap between germline ends came to 13 bases.

The genes are TRBV19 and TRBJ2-3, with 7 nucleotides matching TRBD1. Looked up from germline, CDR1 is LNHDA and CDR2 is SQIVND (reference sequence). The CDR3 extends over 15 amino acids. Losses at the gene ends were 7 bases for V and 0 bases for J; bases not matched to a gene: 7. This CDR3 is CASKSGGKSTDTQYF. DNA for the CDR3: TGTGCCAGTAAATCAGGGGGTAAAAGCACAGATACGCAGTATTTT. Full variable domain (remainder filled in from reference TRBV19 and TRBJ2-3): DGGITQSPKYLFRKEGQNVTLSCEQNLNHDAMYWYRQDPGQGLRLIYYSQIVNDFQKGDIAEGYSVSREKKESFPLTVTSAQKNPTAFYLCASKSGGKSTDTQYFGPGTRLTVL.

V and J are TRBV7-3 and TRBJ2-5; TRBD1 is a possible D gene (6 bases). Germline lookup yields CDR1 SGHTA and CDR2 FQGTGA. V shed 4 bases and J shed 5 bases, with 17 bases lying between them. The CDR3 is 15 amino acids. This CDR3 reads CASSSLSGQSETQYF. As DNA, the CDR3 is TGTGCCAGCAGCTCCCTCTCGGGACAATCGGAGACCCAGTACTTC.

This chain links TRBV14 with TRBJ1-6; 7 positions agree with TRBD1. CDR1 is SGHDN, CDR2 FVKESK, per germline. The J segment lost 10 bases and the V segment lost 3 bases, leaving 12 bases of the junction unmatched. CDR3 length: 16 residues. CDR3 DNA: TGTGCCAGCAGCCACCGAACAGGGGAGTTAGGGTCACCCCTCCACTTT. Amino acid sequence: CASSHRTGELGSPLHF.